This TCR beta chain was identified during a study of cytotoxic CD8 clonotypes in ibrutinib-treated CLL (dated by TCRdb to about 2021). Study-wide context: The cohort had 11 to 12 relapsed/refractory and around 15 treatment-naive patients; some 17 were IGHV unmutated. Longitudinal samples were available for about 30% of the roughly 86 trial participants. On average, each sample had 255,043 productive templates and more than 75,000 productive rearrangements. Response samples were taken after a median of roughly a year on treatment, ranging from about 6 to 40 months. All remission and progressive disease samples were collected while patients were still receiving ibrutinib. Cryopreserved peripheral blood mononuclear cells were collected at three points: before therapy, at response, and at either sustained remission or disease progression. Responses were partial in roughly 24 patients and complete in 2; after median roughly 69 months follow-up, some 15 stayed in remission and roughly twelve progressed. Overall results and qualifications from the work: Public clonotypes were found to be uncommon and were observed to contract or remain stable during treatment; the increase in clonality was shown to reflect expansion of private clonotypes at ibrutinib response. Sampling times were not matched between patients in sustained remission and patients whose disease was progressing, and lymph node repertoires were not examined. At baseline, clonality was higher than in age-matched healthy donors and showed a strong correlation with circulating CD8+ T-cell counts. Clonality rose at ibrutinib response, remained stable during sustained remission, and dropped back toward baseline at progression.

To note about this clone: The antigen this receptor binds is unknown. Base qualities are not provided; no much larger clone lies one nucleotide away.

What this sample's time point label stands for: roughly 23 months on ibrutinib. Roughly 2 micrograms of genomic DNA were extracted from cryopreserved PBMCs for TCR beta library preparation. High-throughput TCR beta sequencing was performed on longitudinal blood samples from CLL patients receiving ibrutinib monotherapy. Patients were enrolled in a phase 2 open-label single-center ibrutinib monotherapy trial. V is cut back by 3 bases and J by 2 bases, with 7 bases in the junction unmatched. The CDR3 covers 17 residues, taking in both the cysteine and the phenylalanine. CDR3 DNA only is kept here, 51 bases in frame from base 1. CDR1 and CDR2 are drawn from the germline V gene: MDHEN, SYDVKM. The goal of deep resolution MiSeq sequencing was a depth between 1 in 1 million and 1 in 200,000 T cells, and coverage averaged 10x per clonotype. The immunoSEQ hsTCRB Kit was used to generate the TCR beta libraries. The source study handled its data this way. Data were analyzed with ImmunoSEQ Data Assistant and ImmunoSEQ Analyzer, with V, D and J genes assigned per IMGT definitions. Clonality was computed as one minus normalized Shannon entropy of productive rearrangement frequencies, ranging from 0 to 1. Only overrepresented clonotypes making up at least 0.05% of each patient's repertoire were included in the public clonotype analysis. Approximately 12 age-matched healthy donor repertoires from immuneACCESS were used as controls for clonality. TCRdb limited this immuneACCESS table to in-frame rearrangements with V and J called. A share of clones is missing; checked studies link under half to unresolved V genes, and the rest is unexplained. V, J and clone size were drawn from that table, and D and trimming were deduced from the DNA. The sample table records over 100,000 clones; 80% to 90% of these occur just once. The top ten clones comprise under 2.5% of the sample.

This receptor was taken from a human donor with chronic lymphocytic leukemia. This sequence uses TRBV28 and TRBJ2-5, with 12 bases aligning to TRBD1. The sample consisted of PBMCs, taken after 24 months of ibrutinib treatment. The CDR3 reads as follows: CASSFRGTGGPQETQYF. The nucleotides read TGTGCCAGCAGTTTTCGCGGGACAGGGGGCCCGCAAGAGACCCAGTACTTC.